One T cell receptor beta chain is described in this entry. The antigen remains unidentified. The CDR3 consists of 18 residues. The J segment lost 4 bases and the V segment lost 6 bases, leaving 10 bases of the junction unmatched. Germline lookup yields CDR1 LNHDA and CDR2 SQIVND (reference sequence). TCRdb's copy holds only in-frame clones and misses some; the assay was immunoSEQ multiplex PCR. The table shows 90,000 to 120,000 clones, with approximately 94% occurring only once. The sample comes from a study of siplizumab effects on memory and regulatory T cells. Points from the study as a whole: Naive T cells appeared more diverse than memory cells and seemed to be major alloresponse contributors. A mean of about 72% of mappable alloreactive CD4+ clones were Treg-derived with siplizumab, compared with 26.9% in controls.

The sequence was obtained from a human donor in good health. The material sequenced was Tregs sorted from blood. This chain joins TRBV19 and TRBJ2-1; TRBD2 aligns across 15 bases. The CDR3 DNA is TGTGCCAGTAGGACACCGGGACTAGCGGGAGGAAGGTACAATGAGCAGTTCTTC. It translates to CASRTPGLAGGRYNEQFF. The complete variable domain, with remaining parts taken from reference TRBV19 and TRBJ2-1, reads DGGITQSPKYLFRKEGQNVTLSCEQNLNHDAMYWYRQDPGQGLRLIYYSQIVNDFQKGDIAEGYSVSREKKESFPLTVTSAQKNPTAFYLCASRTPGLAGGRYNEQFFGPGTRLTVL.